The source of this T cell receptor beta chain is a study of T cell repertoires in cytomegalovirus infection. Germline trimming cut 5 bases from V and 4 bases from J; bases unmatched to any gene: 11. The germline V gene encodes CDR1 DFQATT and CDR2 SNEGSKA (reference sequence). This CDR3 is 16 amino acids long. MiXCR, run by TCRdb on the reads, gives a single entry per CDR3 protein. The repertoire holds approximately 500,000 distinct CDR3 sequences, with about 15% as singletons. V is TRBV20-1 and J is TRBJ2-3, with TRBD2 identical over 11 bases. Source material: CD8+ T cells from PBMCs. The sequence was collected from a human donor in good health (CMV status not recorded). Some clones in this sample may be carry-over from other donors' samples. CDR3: CSAFFSGRAMSDTQYF. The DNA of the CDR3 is TGCAGTGCTTTTTTTAGCGGGAGGGCCATGTCAGATACGCAGTATTTT.